The T cell receptor beta chain described here comes from a study of graft-versus-host responses after intestinal transplantation. The wider study: Recipients underwent multivisceral, liver-intestinal, or isolated intestinal transplants. Each patient got anti-thymocyte globulin induction, then tacrolimus and steroids for roughly 3 years.

About this clone: Its specificity is not known.

The CDR3 totals 14 residues. V dropped 4 bases and J dropped 1; count of bases not matched to a gene: 4. Germline lookup yields CDR1 SQVTM and CDR2 ANQGSEA. Method: immunoSEQ multiplex PCR; TCRdb's copy keeps in-frame clones and lacks some. The sample contains tens of thousands of clones, 91% of which appear only once. This TCR derives from a human donor who received an intestinal transplant. The chain is built from TRBV29-1 and TRBJ2-4; 7 bases fit TRBD1. The specimen was unstimulated CD4+ T cells sorted from spleen or lymph node cells, collected before intestinal transplant. In nucleotides, the CDR3 is TGCAGCGTTGGACTGGGACAGGCCAAAAACATTCAGTACTTC. As protein: CSVGLGQAKNIQYF.